The 9 T cell receptor beta chains presented below share a single source sample, sequenced in a study of PD-1 blockade in classical Hodgkin lymphoma. There was relapse after autologous stem cell transplantation in every patient, and there was variation in brentuximab vedotin exposure. Measured with immunoSEQ multiplex PCR; TCRdb has only the in-frame clones, and not every one. The sample holds about 58,000 clones, less than 95% seen once. Sequencing used peripheral blood mononuclear cells (PBMCs), obtained before the second cycle of nivolumab. The receptors shown here come from a human donor with classical Hodgkin lymphoma.

The rearrangement uses TRBV2 and TRBJ2-7, with 13 bases matching TRBD2. V dropped 4 bases and J dropped 5; count of bases not matched to a gene: 14. CDR3 length: 18 amino acids. Germline V lookup: CDR1 SNHLY, CDR2 FYNNEI. This CDR3 reads CASSGPGKLAGGLDEQYF. CDR3 coding DNA: TGTGCCAGCAGTGGCCCAGGGAAACTAGCGGGAGGGCTCGACGAGCAGTACTTC.

The V and J genes are TRBV2 and TRBJ1-5, with D maybe TRBD1 (5 bases). The germline gives CDR1 SNHLY, CDR2 FYNNEI. This CDR3 has 14 amino acids. Trimming cost V 6 bases and J 7 bases, with 16 bases left between them. CDR3 nucleotides: TGTGCCAGCAGACTCGGACACAACCCCCAGCCCCAGCATTTT. It encodes CASRLGHNPQPQHF. Supplemented by reference TRBV2 and TRBJ1-5, the full variable domain reads EPEVTQTPSHQVTQMGQEVILRCVPISNHLYFYWYRQILGQKVEFLVSFYNNEISEKSEIFDDQFSVERPDGSNFTLKIRSTKLEDSAMYFCASRLGHNPQPQHFGDGTRLSIL.

V is TRBV18 and J is TRBJ2-5; 7 nucleotides line up with TRBD1. Germline V CDR1 and CDR2: KGHSH, LQKENI. Trimming removed 5 bases from V and 6 bases from J; junction bases left unmatched: 9. The CDR3 length is 14 residues. This CDR3 is CASSVDRVGQTQYF. The CDR3 region has the DNA TGTGCCAGCTCAGTAGACAGGGTTGGTCAGACCCAGTACTTC.

Here the CDR3 DNA reads TGTGCCAGCAGGCCAGGGACTGACCCCTACGAGCAGTACTTC. This translates into CASRPGTDPYEQYF. This chain uses TRBV2 with TRBJ2-7, with D maybe TRBD2 (6 bases). V lost 6 bases to trimming and J lost 2 bases, with 14 bases between them. Germline lookup yields CDR1 SNHLY and CDR2 FYNNEI. The length of the CDR3 is 14 residues.

The J gene is TRBJ2-3, the V gene TRBV7-3; 12 bases align to TRBD1. V lost 4 bases, J lost 4 bases, and 3 bases stayed unmatched. Per the germline V gene, CDR1 is SGHTA and CDR2 is FQGTGA. The CDR3 is 15 amino acids. CDR3 region: CASSSGTGGADTQYF. CDR3 sequence (DNA): TGTGCCAGCAGCTCGGGGACAGGGGGCGCAGATACGCAGTATTTT.

V is TRBV30 and J is TRBJ2-7; 8 bases match TRBD1. This CDR3 is built from 13 residues. J was trimmed by 4 bases and V by 7 bases; bases with no gene match: 9. From germline, CDR1 is GTSNPN and CDR2 SVGIG (reference sequence). The CDR3 DNA reads as TGTGCCTCTTTGGACAGGGTCTATTACGAGCAGTACTTC. Its protein is CASLDRVYYEQYF.

V is TRBV27 and J is TRBJ1-6; TRBD1 might be the D (6 bases). Germline lookup yields CDR1 MNHEY and CDR2 SMNVEV (reference sequence). This CDR3 is 17 amino acids long. The V end lost 3 bases, the J end lost 6 bases, and 18 bases lay between the germline ends. The CDR3 loop reads CASSLVPVQGPNSPLHF. The CDR3 DNA sequence: TGTGCCAGCAGTTTGGTCCCCGTACAGGGACCTAATTCACCCCTCCACTTT.

J is TRBJ2-1 and V is TRBV4-1; unclear D gene. V gave up 0 bases and J gave up 4 bases, with 7 bases separating them. The CDR3 loop spans 14 amino acids. Germline CDR1 is MGHRA and CDR2 is YSYEKL. The CDR3 region has the DNA TGCGCCAGCAGCCAAGAAGGACGATACAATGAGCAGTTCTTC. Protein product: CASSQEGRYNEQFF.

This chain uses TRBV6-1 with TRBJ2-7, with TRBD1 as a possible D gene (5 bases). The CDR3 is 12 amino acids. CDR1 and CDR2 from the germline V gene are MNHNS and SASEGT. V gave up 6 bases and J gave up 1 base, with 7 bases separating them. The CDR3 DNA reads TGTGCCAGCAGGGACACTTCCTACGAGCAGTACTTC. Its translation is CASRDTSYEQYF.